The 9 T cell receptor beta chains presented below share a single source sample, sequenced in a study of T cell repertoires in cytomegalovirus infection. TCRdb called the reads again in MiXCR, with one record for every CDR3 protein. The data hold nearly 700,000 distinct CDR3 sequences, with around a third observed a single time. No cognate antigen is known for these TCRs. The source was cultured PBMCs, collected from culture after CMV antigen stimulation. The receptors shown here come from a human donor in good health (CMV status not recorded). Some clones in this sample may be carry-over from other donors' samples.

V and J are TRBV20-1 and TRBJ2-3, with D perhaps TRBD1 (5 bases). This CDR3 is 14 amino acids long. V was shortened by 5 bases and J by 2 bases, with 14 bases between the two germline ends. Per germline, CDR1 DFQATT and CDR2 SNEGSKA (reference sequence). For the CDR3, the DNA is TGCAGTGCTGTAAAACAGGATTACACAGATACGCAGTATTTT. Protein: CSAVKQDYTDTQYF.

J is TRBJ2-1 and V is TRBV12-3 or TRBV12-4; D assignment may be TRBD1 or TRBD2 (5 bases each). CDR3 length: 13 amino acids. Trimming removed 3 bases from V and 6 bases from J, with 9 bases in between. The CDR3 sequence: CASSLGRSNEQFF. CDR3 coding DNA: TGTGCCAGCAGTTTGGGACGTTCCAATGAGCAGTTCTTC.

This clonotype was found a few times. J is TRBJ2-5 and V is TRBV7-6, with 9 nucleotides matching TRBD2. Germline V gene lookup returns CDR1 SGHVS and CDR2 FNYEAQ. The CDR3 is 16 residues long. After removal of 0 bases from V and 5 bases from J, the junction contained 7 bases not matched to a gene. The chain's CDR3 is CASSLALGGRVETQYF. In nucleotides, the CDR3 is TGTGCCAGCAGCTTAGCGCTGGGCGGGAGGGTGGAGACCCAGTACTTC.

This chain connects TRBV10-3 to TRBJ2-7; D is possibly TRBD1 (7 bases). Trimming removed 10 bases from V and 1 base from J, with 11 bases in between. CDR3 length equals 12 residues. The germline V gene encodes CDR1 ENHRY and CDR2 SYGVKD. The CDR3 bases are TGTGCCACCCAGGGGGGATCCTACGAGCAGTACTTC. The encoded protein is CATQGGSYEQYF.

The rearrangement links TRBV6-5 to TRBJ2-5; 9 bases are a match to TRBD1. Germline V gives CDR1 MNHEY, CDR2 SVGAGI. CDR3 length equals 15 residues. Trimming took 0 bases from V and 4 from J; bases not matched to a gene: 3. The CDR3 nucleotides are TGTGCCAGCAGTTACTCCACAGGGGGCGTAGAGACCCAGTACTTC. Protein: CASSYSTGGVETQYF.

This clonotype was counted between two and nine times. The chain uses TRBV12-3 or TRBV12-4 and TRBJ1-6; no firm D call. There are 13 residues in the CDR3. With 2 bases removed from V and 7 bases from J, the gap between germline ends came to 6 bases. CDR3 sequence: CASSLLANSPLHF. The CDR3 DNA sequence: TGTGCCAGCAGTTTATTGGCAAATTCACCCCTCCACTTT.

Turning to this clonotype: A read error is likely, as this CDR3 ends without the conserved phenylalanine or tryptophan. No DNA is shown, since the ends of the CDR3 on it are uncertain; the CDR3 is the one TCRdb lists. The V and J genes are TRBV28 and TRBJ2-1; the table's D gene call, TRBD1, was not cross checked with the DNA. Germline values: CDR1 MDHEN, CDR2 SYDVKM. A total of 14 residues make up the CDR3, ends included. This chain's CDR3 is CASSFTTWGSPGPL.

This clonotype was counted between two and nine times. The chain carries TRBV19 and TRBJ2-1; D gene uncertain. Germline lookup yields CDR1 LNHDA and CDR2 SQIVND (reference sequence). There are 12 residues in the CDR3. V lost 0 bases and J lost 8, with 5 bases in between. CDR3 residues: CASSIEDDEQFF. CDR3 nucleotide sequence: TGTGCCAGTAGTATAGAAGACGATGAGCAGTTCTTC.

Written as DNA, the CDR3 is TGTGCCAGCAGTTATGGGAGTCCCTACGAGCAGTACTTC. It encodes CASSYGSPYEQYF. The chain carries TRBV12-3 or TRBV12-4 and TRBJ2-7, with TRBD2 as a possible D gene (5 bases). CDR3 length equals 13 residues. Trimming shortened V by 4 bases and J by 2 bases, and 9 bases separated the two germline ends.